This T cell receptor (beta chain) is from a study of T cell responses to AZD1222 COVID-19 vaccine. Libraries were prepared by immunoSEQ multiplex PCR; TCRdb keeps only in-frame clonotypes and omits some of them. The table lists 95,000 or so clones, around 92% of them singletons. Germline V CDR1 and CDR2: LGHNA, YNFKEQ. CDR3 size: 16 residues. After removal of 0 bases from V and 0 bases from J, the junction contained 3 bases not matched to a gene. The V gene is TRBV4-2, the J gene TRBJ2-3; TRBD2 matches at 7 bases. The starting material was peripheral blood, obtained on day 0 of MenACWY control vaccination. The receptor comes from an adult in good health. Written as DNA, the CDR3 is TGTGCCAGCAGCCAAGATGCTAGCGGAAGCACAGATACGCAGTATTTT. This codes for CASSQDASGSTDTQYF.